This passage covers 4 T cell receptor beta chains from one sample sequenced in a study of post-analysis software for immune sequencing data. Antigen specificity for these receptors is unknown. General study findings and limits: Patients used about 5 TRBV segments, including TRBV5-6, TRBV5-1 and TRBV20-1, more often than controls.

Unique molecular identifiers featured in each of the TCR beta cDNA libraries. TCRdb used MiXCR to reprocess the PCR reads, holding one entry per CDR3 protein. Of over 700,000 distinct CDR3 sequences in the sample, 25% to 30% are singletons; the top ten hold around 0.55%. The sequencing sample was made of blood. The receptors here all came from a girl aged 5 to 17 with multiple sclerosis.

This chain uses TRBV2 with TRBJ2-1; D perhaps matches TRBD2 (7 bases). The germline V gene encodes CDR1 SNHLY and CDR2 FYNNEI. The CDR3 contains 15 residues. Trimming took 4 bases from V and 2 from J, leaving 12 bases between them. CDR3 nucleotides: TGTGCCAGCAGTGCGGGGGGCAGGCCCTACAATGAGCAGTTCTTC. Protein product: CASSAGGRPYNEQFF.

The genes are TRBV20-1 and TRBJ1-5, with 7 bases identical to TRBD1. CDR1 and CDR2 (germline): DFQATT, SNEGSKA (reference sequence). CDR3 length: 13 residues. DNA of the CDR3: TGCAGCCCCCAGGGGGTAGGGTTCCAGCCCCAGCATTTT. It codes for CSPQGVGFQPQHF.

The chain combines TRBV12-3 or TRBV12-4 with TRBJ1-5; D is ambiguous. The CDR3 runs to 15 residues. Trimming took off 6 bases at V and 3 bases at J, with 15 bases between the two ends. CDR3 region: CASRRGGNNNQPQHF. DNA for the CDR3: TGTGCCAGCAGGCGGGGAGGGAACAACAATCAGCCCCAGCATTTT.

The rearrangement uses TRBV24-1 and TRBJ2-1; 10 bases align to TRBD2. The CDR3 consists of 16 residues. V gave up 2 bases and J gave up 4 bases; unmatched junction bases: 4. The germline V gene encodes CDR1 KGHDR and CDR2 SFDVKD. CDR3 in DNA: TGTGCCACCAGTGATTCCCAGCGGGGGGGGTACAATGAGCAGTTCTTC. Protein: CATSDSQRGGYNEQFF.